This T cell receptor beta chain was recovered during a study of Graves' ophthalmopathy and Graves' hyperthyroidism. The V and J ends lost 3 bases and 1 base respectively, with 9 bases between them. Germline V gives CDR1 LGHNT, CDR2 FRNRAP. This CDR3 has 14 residues. RNA served as the template for amplifying TCR beta CDR3 regions. The authors performed first-round RT-PCR with HTBI primers and then a second-round multiplex PCR. TCRdb independently ran MiXCR on the multiplex PCR reads; one entry per CDR3 protein. The sample lists a few hundred thousand distinct CDR3 sequences, 15% to 20% occurring once. PBMCs were isolated by Ficoll-Paque density gradient centrifugation, using around 10 ml of fresh peripheral blood as the starting material. Comments on this clonotype: Its antigen is not identified.

Study observations and caveats: Blood samples also showed most expanded thyroid clonotypes exceeding 0.001 frequency. Sensitivity reached roughly 70% and specificity about 78% when the model predicted ophthalmopathy progression.

This clonotype was obtained from a woman between 18 and 29 years old with Graves' ophthalmopathy. The chain combines TRBV12-5 with TRBJ2-5, with D unclear. Sample: peripheral blood. CDR3 sequence reads: CASGFGNAQETQYF. The CDR3, as DNA: TGTGCTAGTGGTTTTGGTAACGCCCAAGAGACCCAGTACTTC.